This entry is about one T cell receptor (beta chain). The record originates from a study of blood T cell repertoires in COVID-19. V dropped 1 base and J dropped 11 bases, with 11 bases sitting between them. Per germline, CDR1 MGHDK and CDR2 SYGVNS. The CDR3 length is 12 residues. The assay was immunoSEQ multiplex PCR, and TCRdb's table has in-frame clones only and misses some. The sample lists approximately 400,000 clones, 75% to 90% occurring once. The sample consisted of PBMCs or T cells enriched from blood (not recorded which). This clonotype originated in a woman between 45 and 60 years old who had recovered from COVID-19. The V and J genes are TRBV25-1 and TRBJ1-1; maybe TRBD1 (5 bases). CDR3: CASSEWAGGAFF. In DNA, the CDR3 is TGTGCCAGCAGTGAATGGGCCGGGGGGGCTTTCTTT.